This T cell receptor (beta chain) appears in the sequencing data of a study of OX40 agonist ivuxolimab in advanced cancers. Looking at the study overall: Patients were roughly 83% male with ages roughly 20 to 85, mean around 61. Allowance was made for prior anti-PD-1, anti-PD-L1 or anti-CTLA-4 therapy, and 40% to 45% had some. Overall study results and limits: Expanded clones were, on average, more numerous in CD8+ T cells than in CD4+.

Repertoires were generated with immunoSEQ multiplex PCR, while TCRdb's copy carries only in-frame clones and drops some. In the table there are about 35,000 clones, about four fifths of which are singletons. A word on this clone: Its antigen remains unknown.

Autoimmune disease history or systemic immunosuppression was exclusionary. Source: CD4+ or CD8+ T cells sorted from blood, taken in a trial of the OX40 agonist ivuxolimab. The receptor was isolated from an adult with an advanced solid tumor such as melanoma, head and neck, liver or kidney cancer.

The CDR3 reads CASSPQAGGSNQPQHF. CDR3 in DNA: TGTGCCAGCTCACCTCAGGCAGGCGGGAGCAATCAGCCCCAGCATTTT. V usage is TRBV18 and J usage is TRBJ1-5, with D unclear. The CDR3 covers 16 residues. Germline loops: CDR1 KGHSH, CDR2 LQKENI. With 3 bases removed from V and 1 base from J, the gap between germline ends came to 13 bases.